A selection of T cell receptor beta chains follows, all from one sample in a study of cytomegalovirus exposure and HLA in healthy donors. Profiled with immunoSEQ multiplex PCR; TCRdb holds only in-frame clones, not every one. The sample lists about 130,000 clones, 81% occurring once. The specimen was PBMCs. These receptors came from a man younger than 35 in good health and CMV-seronegative. The CDR3 runs from the conserved cysteine through the conserved F or W. The D gene is left open where the match is weak. Expanded clones are given a class, and other clones once, few, many or no size at all.

J gene | clone size | V gene | D gene | CDR3 protein | CDR3 DNA
TRBJ1-1 | . | TRBV28 | . | CASQLTEAFF | TGTGCCAGCCAACTCACTGAAGCTTTCTTT
TRBJ1-1 | . | TRBV12-5 | . | CASGLGATNTEAFF | TGTGCTAGTGGTTTAGGGGCCACCAACACTGAAGCTTTCTTT
TRBJ2-7 | . | TRBV30 | . | CAWRGASSYEQYF | TGTGCCTGGAGGGGGGCCAGCTCCTACGAGCAGTACTTC
TRBJ1-4 | few | TRBV7-7 | TRBD1 | CASSTGRGTNEKLFF | TGTGCTAGCAGCACCGGCAGGGGGACTAATGAAAAACTGTTTTTT
TRBJ2-7 | once | TRBV10-3 | . | CASCRDTSSYEQYF | TGTGCCAGCTGCCGGGACACCTCCTCCTACGAGCAGTACTTC
TRBJ2-1 | . | TRBV4-2 | TRBD2 | CASSQDELAVDNEQFF | TGTGCCAGCAGCCAAGATGAACTAGCGGTAGACAATGAGCAGTTCTTC
TRBJ2-1 | . | TRBV5-1 | . | CASSFTDSYNEQFF | TGCGCCAGCAGCTTTACAGACAGTTACAATGAGCAGTTCTTC
TRBJ2-7 | . | TRBV5-4 | . | CASSLEGGEQYF | TGTGCCAGCAGCTTGGAAGGGGGCGAGCAGTACTTC
TRBJ1-2 | . | TRBV7-9 | . | CASSLAHRNYGYTF | TGTGCCAGCAGCTTAGCGCACAGGAACTATGGCTACACCTTC
TRBJ2-7 | few | TRBV4-3 | . | CASSQDVRDYEQYF | TGCGCCAGCAGCCAAGATGTCAGGGACTACGAGCAGTACTTC
TRBJ1-2 | . | TRBV10-3 | TRBD1 | CAISFDRVEYDYGYTF | TGTGCCATCAGTTTCGACAGGGTGGAGTACGACTATGGCTACACCTTC
TRBJ1-5 | . | TRBV5-5 | TRBD1 | CASSFVDRQYSNQPQHF | TGTGCCAGCAGCTTTGTGGACAGGCAGTATAGCAATCAGCCCCAGCATTTT
TRBJ2-7 | . | TRBV27 | TRBD1 | CASSSWTGTLNGPYEQYF | TGTGCCAGCAGTTCCTGGACAGGAACCCTGAATGGACCTTACGAGCAGTACTTC
TRBJ1-2 | . | TRBV10-3 | . | CAISEPEGYTF | TGTGCCATCAGTGAACCGGAGGGCTACACCTTC
TRBJ1-2 | . | TRBV28 | . | CASSLGRGFYGYTF | TGTGCCAGCAGTTTGGGCAGGGGATTTTACGGCTACACCTTC
TRBJ2-3 | once | TRBV2 | TRBD2 | CASSAQGTRSTDTQYF | TGTGCCAGCAGTGCTCAAGGGACTAGATCCACAGATACGCAGTATTTT
TRBJ2-3 | . | TRBV7-9 | TRBD1 | CASSWTGGGDTQYF | TGTGCCAGCAGCTGGACAGGGGGGGGAGATACGCAGTATTTT
TRBJ1-5 | few | TRBV2 | TRBD1 | CASTTGQGGQPQHF | TGTGCCAGCACTACGGGACAGGGAGGTCAGCCCCAGCATTTT
TRBJ1-5 | . | TRBV12-5 | . | CASAVASGASQPQHF | TGTGCTAGTGCCGTAGCCAGTGGGGCGAGTCAGCCCCAGCATTTT
TRBJ2-2 | . | TRBV5-4 | TRBD1 | CASSLRGQGISGELFF | TGTGCCAGCAGCTTGAGAGGACAGGGGATCTCCGGGGAGCTGTTTTTT
TRBJ2-2 | . | TRBV18 | . | CASSPMTGELFF | TGTGCCAGCTCACCTATGACCGGGGAGCTGTTTTTT
TRBJ2-1 | . | TRBV6-5 | TRBD2 | CASSLSGGGGNEQFF | TGTGCCAGCAGTTTAAGCGGGGGCGGCGGCAATGAGCAGTTCTTC
TRBJ2-2 | few | TRBV4-3 | . | CASSQGGGLWSTDGIDTGELFF | TGCGCCAGCAGCCAAGGAGGGGGTCTCTGGTCAACGGACGGCATAGACACCGGGGAGCTGTTTTTT
TRBJ2-7 | . | TRBV6-5 | TRBD1 | CASRKTGGWEQYF | TGTGCCAGCAGAAAGACAGGGGGCTGGGAGCAGTACTTC